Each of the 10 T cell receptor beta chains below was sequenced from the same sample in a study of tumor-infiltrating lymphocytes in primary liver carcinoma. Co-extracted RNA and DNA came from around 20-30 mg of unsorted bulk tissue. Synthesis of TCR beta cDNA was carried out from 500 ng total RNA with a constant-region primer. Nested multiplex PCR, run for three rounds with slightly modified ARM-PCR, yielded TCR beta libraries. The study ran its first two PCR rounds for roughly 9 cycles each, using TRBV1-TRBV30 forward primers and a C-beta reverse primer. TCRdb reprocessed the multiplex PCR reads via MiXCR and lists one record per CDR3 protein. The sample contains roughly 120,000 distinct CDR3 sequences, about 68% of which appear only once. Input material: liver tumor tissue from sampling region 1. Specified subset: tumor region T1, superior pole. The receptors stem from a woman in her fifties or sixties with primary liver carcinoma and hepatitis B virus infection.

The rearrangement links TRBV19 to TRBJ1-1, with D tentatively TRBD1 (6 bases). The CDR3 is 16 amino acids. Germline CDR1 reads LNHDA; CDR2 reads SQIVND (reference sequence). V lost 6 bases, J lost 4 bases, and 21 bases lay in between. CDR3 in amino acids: CASSTSRTGGGTEAFF. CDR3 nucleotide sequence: TGTGCCAGTAGCACCTCTCGAACCGGAGGGGGCACTGAAGCTTTCTTT.

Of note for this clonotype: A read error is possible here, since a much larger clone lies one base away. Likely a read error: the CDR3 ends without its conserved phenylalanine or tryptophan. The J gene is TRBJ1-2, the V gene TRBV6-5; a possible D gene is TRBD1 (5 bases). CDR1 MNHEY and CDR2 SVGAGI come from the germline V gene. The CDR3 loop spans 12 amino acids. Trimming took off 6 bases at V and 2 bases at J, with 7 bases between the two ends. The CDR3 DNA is TGTGCCAGCAGCCGGGACAACTATGGCTACACCTTA. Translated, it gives CASSRDNYGYTL.

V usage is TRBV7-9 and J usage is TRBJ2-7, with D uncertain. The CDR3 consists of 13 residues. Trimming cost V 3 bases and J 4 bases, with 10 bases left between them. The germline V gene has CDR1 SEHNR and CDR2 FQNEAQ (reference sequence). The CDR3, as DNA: TGTGCCAGCAGCTTGATAAGTCAGTACGAGCAGTACTTC. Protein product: CASSLISQYEQYF. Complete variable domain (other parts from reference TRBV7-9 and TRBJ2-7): DTGVSQNPRHKITKRGQNVTFRCDPISEHNRLYWYRQTLGQGPEFLTYFQNEAQLEKSRLLSDRFSAERPKGSFSTLEIQRTEQGDSAMYLCASSLISQYEQYFGPGTRLTVT.

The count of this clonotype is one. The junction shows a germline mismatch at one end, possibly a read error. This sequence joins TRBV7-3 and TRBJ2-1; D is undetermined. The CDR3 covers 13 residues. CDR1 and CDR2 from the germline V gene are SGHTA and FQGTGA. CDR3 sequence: CAGSLGQNNEQFF. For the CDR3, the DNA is TGTGCCGGCAGCTTAGGGCAGAACAATGAGCAGTTCTTC.

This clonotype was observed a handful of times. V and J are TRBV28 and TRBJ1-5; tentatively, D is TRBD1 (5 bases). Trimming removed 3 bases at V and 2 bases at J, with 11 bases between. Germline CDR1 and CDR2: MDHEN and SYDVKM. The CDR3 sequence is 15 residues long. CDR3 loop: CASSFPWGRNQPQHF. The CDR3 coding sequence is TGTGCCAGCAGTTTTCCCTGGGGACGCAATCAGCCCCAGCATTTT.

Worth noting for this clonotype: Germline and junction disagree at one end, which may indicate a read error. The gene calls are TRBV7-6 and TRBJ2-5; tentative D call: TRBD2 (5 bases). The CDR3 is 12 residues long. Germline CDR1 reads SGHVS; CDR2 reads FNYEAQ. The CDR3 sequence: CASNLEGRAQYF. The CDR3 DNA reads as TGTGCCAGCAACTTAGAGGGAAGGGCCCAGTACTTC.

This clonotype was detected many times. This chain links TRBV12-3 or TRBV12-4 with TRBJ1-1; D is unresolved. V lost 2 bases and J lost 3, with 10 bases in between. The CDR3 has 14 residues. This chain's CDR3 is CASSLLQRDTEAFF. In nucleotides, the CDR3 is TGTGCCAGCAGTTTACTCCAGAGAGACACTGAAGCTTTCTTT.

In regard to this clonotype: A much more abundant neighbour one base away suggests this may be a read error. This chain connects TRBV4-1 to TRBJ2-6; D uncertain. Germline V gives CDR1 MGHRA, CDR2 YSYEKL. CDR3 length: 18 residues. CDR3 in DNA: TGCGCCAGCAGCCAGCTGGACCTGCTCCCCTCTAGGGCCAACGTCCTGACTTTC. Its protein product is CASSQLDLLPSRANVLTF.

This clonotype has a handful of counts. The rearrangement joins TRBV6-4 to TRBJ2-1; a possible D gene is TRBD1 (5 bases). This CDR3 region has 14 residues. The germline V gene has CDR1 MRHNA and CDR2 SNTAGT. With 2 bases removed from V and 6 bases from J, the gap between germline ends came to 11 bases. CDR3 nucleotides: TGTGCCAGCAGTGACACTGACAGATCCAATGAGCAGTTCTTC. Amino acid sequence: CASSDTDRSNEQFF.

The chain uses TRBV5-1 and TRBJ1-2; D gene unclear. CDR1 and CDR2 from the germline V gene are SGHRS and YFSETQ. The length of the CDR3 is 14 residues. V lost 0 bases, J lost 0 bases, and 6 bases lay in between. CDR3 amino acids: CASSLAQANYGYTF. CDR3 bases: TGCGCCAGCAGCTTGGCCCAGGCTAACTATGGCTACACCTTC.